A selection of T cell receptor beta chains follows, all from one sample in a study of cytomegalovirus exposure and HLA in healthy donors. TCRdb's copy holds only in-frame clones and misses some; the assay was immunoSEQ multiplex PCR. The sample yields around 150,000 clones, around 78% seen once. The sample taken for sequencing was PBMCs. These receptors were taken from a woman between 35 and 50 years old in good health and CMV-seronegative. The CDR3 runs from the conserved cysteine through the conserved F or W. Each record gives: J gene, D gene, V gene, clone size, CDR3 protein, CDR3 DNA. The D gene is left open where the match is weak. Expanded clones are given a class, and other clones once, few, many or no size at all.

J gene: TRBJ2-5; D gene: -; V gene: TRBV18; clone size: few; CDR3 protein: CASSPTGSQETQYF; CDR3 DNA: TGTGCCAGCTCACCCACAGGCTCCCAAGAGACCCAGTACTTC
J gene: TRBJ1-6; D gene: -; V gene: TRBV9; clone size: -; CDR3 protein: CASSVGRDNSPLHF; CDR3 DNA: TGTGCCAGCAGCGTCGGGCGGGATAATTCACCCCTCCACTTT
J gene: TRBJ1-4; D gene: -; V gene: TRBV4-1; clone size: -; CDR3 protein: CASSLEGGIGGEKLFF; CDR3 DNA: TGCGCCAGCAGCCTGGAAGGAGGGATAGGTGGTGAAAAACTGTTTTTT
J gene: TRBJ1-2; D gene: -; V gene: TRBV28; clone size: -; CDR3 protein: CASRRGQPGYGYTF; CDR3 DNA: TGTGCCAGCAGGAGAGGACAGCCGGGGTATGGCTACACCTTC
J gene: TRBJ1-3; D gene: -; V gene: TRBV4-1; clone size: -; CDR3 protein: CASSRGVLGNTIYF; CDR3 DNA: TGCGCCAGCAGCCGGGGGGTGTTAGGAAACACCATATATTTT
J gene: TRBJ2-2; D gene: -; V gene: TRBV27; clone size: -; CDR3 protein: CASSLIALTGELFF; CDR3 DNA: TGTGCCAGCAGTTTAATAGCTCTGACCGGGGAGCTGTTTTTT
J gene: TRBJ2-7; D gene: TRBD1; V gene: TRBV7-9; clone size: -; CDR3 protein: CASSPMTGFWEQYF; CDR3 DNA: TGTGCCAGCAGCCCTATGACAGGGTTCTGGGAGCAGTACTTC
J gene: TRBJ1-3; D gene: -; V gene: TRBV4-1; clone size: few; CDR3 protein: CASSQGQGGGNTIYF; CDR3 DNA: TGCGCCAGCAGCCAAGGGCAAGGGGGTGGAAACACCATATATTTT
J gene: TRBJ1-2; D gene: -; V gene: TRBV19; clone size: -; CDR3 protein: CASSNQRVYGYTF; CDR3 DNA: TGTGCCAGTAGCAATCAAAGAGTCTATGGCTACACCTTC
J gene: TRBJ1-1; D gene: TRBD1; V gene: TRBV5-1; clone size: -; CDR3 protein: CASSPGTGYIEAFF; CDR3 DNA: TGCGCCAGCAGCCCCGGGACAGGGTATATTGAAGCTTTCTTT
J gene: TRBJ2-3; D gene: -; V gene: TRBV9; clone size: -; CDR3 protein: CASSVFSSADTQYF; CDR3 DNA: TGTGCCAGCAGCGTCTTTAGCAGCGCAGATACGCAGTATTTT
J gene: TRBJ1-5; D gene: TRBD1; V gene: TRBV19; clone size: once; CDR3 protein: CASSILTGGFNQPQHF; CDR3 DNA: TGTGCCAGTAGTATTTTGACAGGGGGTTTCAATCAGCCCCAGCATTTT
J gene: TRBJ1-2; D gene: -; V gene: TRBV6-5; clone size: -; CDR3 protein: CASSRRGDYGYTF; CDR3 DNA: TGTGCCAGCAGTCGTAGGGGCGACTATGGCTACACCTTC
J gene: TRBJ2-7; D gene: -; V gene: TRBV4-1; clone size: -; CDR3 protein: CASSQSQGPYEQYF; CDR3 DNA: TGCGCCAGCAGCCAAAGTCAGGGCCCCTACGAGCAGTACTTC
J gene: TRBJ2-7; D gene: -; V gene: TRBV6-1; clone size: -; CDR3 protein: CASTPRGQGEQYF; CDR3 DNA: TGTGCCAGCACCCCCAGGGGTCAAGGAGAGCAGTACTTC
J gene: TRBJ1-5; D gene: TRBD1; V gene: TRBV25-1; clone size: -; CDR3 protein: CARRFQGALGNQPQHF; CDR3 DNA: TGTGCCAGAAGATTTCAGGGGGCGTTGGGCAATCAGCCCCAGCATTTT
J gene: TRBJ2-7; D gene: -; V gene: TRBV7-9; clone size: -; CDR3 protein: CASSSVYEQYF; CDR3 DNA: TGTGCCAGCAGCTCGGTTTACGAGCAGTACTTC
J gene: TRBJ1-2; D gene: -; V gene: TRBV2; clone size: -; CDR3 protein: CATTQNSRVVGGYTF; CDR3 DNA: TGTGCCACCACCCAGAATAGCAGGGTAGTAGGTGGCTACACCTTC
J gene: TRBJ1-5; D gene: -; V gene: TRBV18; clone size: -; CDR3 protein: CASSPENSNQPQHF; CDR3 DNA: TGTGCCAGCTCACCTGAGAATAGCAATCAGCCCCAGCATTTT
J gene: TRBJ2-3; D gene: TRBD2; V gene: TRBV28; clone size: -; CDR3 protein: CASSPGTTADTQYF; CDR3 DNA: TGTGCCAGCAGCCCCGGGACTACCGCAGATACGCAGTATTTT
J gene: TRBJ2-3; D gene: TRBD1; V gene: TRBV6-5; clone size: -; CDR3 protein: CAGKTGAKTDTQYF; CDR3 DNA: TGTGCCGGCAAGACAGGGGCCAAGACAGATACGCAGTATTTT
J gene: TRBJ1-1; D gene: -; V gene: TRBV6-1; clone size: -; CDR3 protein: CASSGHPGLMNTEAFF; CDR3 DNA: TGTGCCAGCAGTGGCCACCCGGGACTTATGAACACTGAAGCTTTCTTT
J gene: TRBJ2-2; D gene: -; V gene: TRBV4-1; clone size: -; CDR3 protein: CASSPRQGGTGELFF; CDR3 DNA: TGCGCCAGCAGCCCGCGACAAGGGGGCACCGGGGAGCTGTTTTTT
J gene: TRBJ1-6; D gene: TRBD1; V gene: TRBV7-9; clone size: -; CDR3 protein: CASSLVRGQGNSPLHF; CDR3 DNA: TGTGCCAGCAGCTTAGTACGGGGACAGGGGAATTCACCCCTCCACTTT
J gene: TRBJ1-1; D gene: -; V gene: TRBV2; clone size: -; CDR3 protein: CASSEEQGTEAFF; CDR3 DNA: TGTGCCAGCAGTGAAGAACAGGGCACTGAAGCTTTCTTT